What follows describes a single T cell receptor beta chain. These data are taken from a study of identical twins. Using its own MiXCR run on the 5' RACE reads, TCRdb lists one record per CDR3 protein. This sample carries 1.5 million to 2 million distinct CDR3 sequences, 32% of them seen once, and the ten largest clones take around 0.3%. The sequence was collected from a newborn girl in good health. Material for sequencing was cord blood.

Here the CDR3 DNA reads TGTGCCAGTAGTCTCCTGGACAGGGCCAAAAACATTCAGTACTTC. Amino acids: CASSLLDRAKNIQYF. This chain links TRBV19 with TRBJ2-4; 7 bases line up with TRBD1. The CDR3 is 15 residues long. Germline CDR1 reads LNHDA; CDR2 reads SQIVND (reference sequence). J was trimmed by 1 base and V by 5 bases; bases with no gene match: 5. Complete variable domain (other parts from reference TRBV19 and TRBJ2-4): DGGITQSPKYLFRKEGQNVTLSCEQNLNHDAMYWYRQDPGQGLRLIYYSQIVNDFQKGDIAEGYSVSREKKESFPLTVTSAQKNPTAFYLCASSLLDRAKNIQYFGAGTRLSVL.